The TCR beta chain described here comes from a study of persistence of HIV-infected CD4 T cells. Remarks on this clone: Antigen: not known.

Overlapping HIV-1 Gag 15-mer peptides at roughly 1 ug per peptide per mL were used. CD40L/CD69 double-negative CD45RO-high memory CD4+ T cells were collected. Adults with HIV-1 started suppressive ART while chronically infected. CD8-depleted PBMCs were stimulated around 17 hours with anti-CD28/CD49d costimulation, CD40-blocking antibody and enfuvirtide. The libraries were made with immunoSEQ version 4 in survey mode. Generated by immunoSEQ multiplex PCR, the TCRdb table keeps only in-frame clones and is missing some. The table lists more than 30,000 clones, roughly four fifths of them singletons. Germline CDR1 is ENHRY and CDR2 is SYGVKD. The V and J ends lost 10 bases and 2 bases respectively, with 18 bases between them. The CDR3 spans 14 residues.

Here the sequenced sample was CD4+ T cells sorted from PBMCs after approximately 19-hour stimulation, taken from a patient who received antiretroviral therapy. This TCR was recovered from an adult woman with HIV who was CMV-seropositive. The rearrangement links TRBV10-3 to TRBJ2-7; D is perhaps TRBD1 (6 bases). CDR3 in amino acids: CATNSGAGAYEQYF. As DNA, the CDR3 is TGTGCCACGAACTCCGGGGCAGGGGCCTACGAGCAGTACTTC.